The 8 T cell receptor beta chains presented below share a single source sample, sequenced in a study of Graves' ophthalmopathy and Graves' hyperthyroidism. The TCR beta CDR3 regions underwent amplification from RNA transcripts. RT-PCR in the first round used HTBI primers; a second-round multiplex PCR followed. Via MiXCR, TCRdb re-called the multiplex PCR reads, giving one row per CDR3 protein. The table shows 150,000 to 200,000 distinct CDR3 sequences, with less than 45% occurring only once. The sequenced sample consisted of peripheral blood. Receptors originate from a woman aged 40-49 years with Graves' ophthalmopathy.

This clonotype was observed many times. The gene calls are TRBV11-2 and TRBJ2-3, with 10 nucleotides matching TRBD2. Germline assignment: CDR1 SGHAT and CDR2 FQNNGV. The CDR3 contains 14 residues. The V segment lost 5 bases and the J segment 9 bases; nucleotides outside the gene matches: 8. The CDR3 sequence: CASSPRALAGTQYF. The CDR3 DNA reads as TGTGCCAGCAGCCCCCGTGCACTAGCGGGAACGCAGTATTTT.

This clonotype was recorded many times. V is TRBV5-1 and J is TRBJ2-5, with D possibly being TRBD1 (6 bases). With 2 bases removed from V and 1 base from J, the gap between germline ends came to 9 bases. The CDR3 spans 14 residues. CDR1 and CDR2 (germline): SGHRS, YFSETQ. DNA of the CDR3: TGCGCCAGCAGCTTACAGGGATTCCAAGAGACCCAGTACTTC. Translation: CASSLQGFQETQYF.

This clonotype has a count of ten or more. The chain employs TRBV3-1 and TRBJ2-2, with 8 nucleotides matching TRBD1. The ends lost 2 bases at V and 2 bases at J; junction bases unmatched: 7. CDR1 is LGHDT and CDR2 is YNNKEL in the germline V gene (reference sequence). This CDR3 has 17 residues. CDR3 nucleotides: TGTGCCAGCAGCCAAAATCCGACAGGGGCCAACACCGGGGAGCTGTTTTTT. It translates to CASSQNPTGANTGELFF.

The chain is built from TRBV15 and TRBJ1-1; TRBD1 matches at 9 bases. This CDR3 comprises 15 residues. CDR1 is LNHNV and CDR2 is YYDKDF in the germline V gene (reference sequence). Germline trimming cut 5 bases from V and 4 bases from J; bases unmatched to any gene: 8. The CDR3 region has the DNA TGTGCCACCAGCGGGCGGCGGACAGGGGTCACTGAAGCTTTCTTT. Amino acids: CATSGRRTGVTEAFF.

The chain combines TRBV28 with TRBJ1-2; 12 bases are shared with TRBD1. The germline V gene has CDR1 MDHEN and CDR2 SYDVKM. With 6 bases clipped from V and 8 bases from J, the junction kept 7 bases outside the gene matches. There are 14 residues in the CDR3. The CDR3 sequence is CASRLGQGARGYTF. The CDR3 region has the DNA TGTGCCAGCAGGCTGGGACAGGGGGCGAGAGGCTACACCTTC.

This clonotype has a handful of counts. This chain links TRBV28 with TRBJ1-6; 7 nucleotides agree with TRBD1. Germline V gene lookup returns CDR1 MDHEN and CDR2 SYDVKM. V gave up 6 bases and J gave up 8 bases; unmatched junction bases: 4. CDR3 length: 13 residues. For the CDR3, the DNA is TGTGCCAGCAGAACAGGGGTCTATTCACCCCTCCACTTT. Translation gives CASRTGVYSPLHF.

The chain carries TRBV10-2 and TRBJ2-7; TRBD1 matches at 9 bases. This CDR3 is built from 13 residues. Per germline, CDR1 WSHSY and CDR2 SAAADI. The CDR3 sequence: CGRSWTGVREQYF. CDR3 DNA sequence: TGCGGAAGGAGTTGGACAGGGGTGCGCGAGCAGTACTTC.

The chain uses TRBV28 and TRBJ1-1; TRBD1 might be the D (6 bases). CDR3 length equals 14 residues. V lost 6 bases, J lost 1 base, and 12 bases lay in between. Germline CDR1 MDHEN, CDR2 SYDVKM. The CDR3 bases are TGTGCCAGCAGCCCCGAACAGGGGAACACTGAAGCTTTCTTT. Translating it yields CASSPEQGNTEAFF.